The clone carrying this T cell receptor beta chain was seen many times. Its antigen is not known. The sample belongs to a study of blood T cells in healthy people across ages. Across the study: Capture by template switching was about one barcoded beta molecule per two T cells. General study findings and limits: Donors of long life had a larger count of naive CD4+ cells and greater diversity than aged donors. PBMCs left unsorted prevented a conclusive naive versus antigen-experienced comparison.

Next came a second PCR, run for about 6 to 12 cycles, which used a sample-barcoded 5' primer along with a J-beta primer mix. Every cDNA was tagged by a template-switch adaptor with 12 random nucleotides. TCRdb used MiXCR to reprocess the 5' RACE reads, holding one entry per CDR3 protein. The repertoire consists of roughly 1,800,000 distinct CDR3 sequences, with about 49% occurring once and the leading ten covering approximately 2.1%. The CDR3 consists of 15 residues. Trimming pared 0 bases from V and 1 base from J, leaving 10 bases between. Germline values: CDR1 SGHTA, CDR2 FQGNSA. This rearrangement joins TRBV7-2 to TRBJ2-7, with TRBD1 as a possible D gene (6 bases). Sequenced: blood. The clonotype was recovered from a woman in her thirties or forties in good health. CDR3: CASSLARTASYEQYF. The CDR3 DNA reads TGTGCCAGCAGCTTAGCCCGGACAGCTTCCTACGAGCAGTACTTC.